This TCR beta chain was obtained from a study of shared clonotypes between healthy human individuals. Per the germline V gene, CDR1 is MNHEY and CDR2 is SVGAGI. The CDR3 is 14 amino acids. V was clipped by 1 base and J by 4 bases, with 10 bases between them. Terminally differentiated effector memory CD45RA+ cells were excluded by CCR7 positive selection of CD45RO-negative cells. Only Caucasian adults living in Nashville, Tennessee served as donors. The assay was immunoSEQ multiplex PCR, and TCRdb's table has in-frame clones only and misses some. The sample yields hundreds of thousands of clones, nearly 98% seen once.

Sequencing was done on a sample of naive CD8+ T cells sorted from blood. The receptor's source is a man aged 30-40 years in good health. The genes are TRBV6-5 and TRBJ2-5, with D uncertain. The CDR3 bases are TGTGCCAGCAGTTACTTGGGTGGCGGAGAGACCCAGTACTTC. This sequence encodes CASSYLGGGETQYF.